This T cell receptor beta chain appears in the sequencing data of a study of blood T cells in healthy people across ages. The use of a sample-barcoded 5' primer and a J-beta primer mix characterized a second PCR of roughly 7 to 11 cycles. TCRdb re-called the 5' RACE reads with MiXCR, one entry per CDR3 protein. The repertoire has over a million distinct CDR3 sequences, 45% to 70% of them found once; the top ten carry 6.5% to 8.5%. The CDR3 is made up of 13 amino acids. In germline, CDR1 is SQVTM, CDR2 ANQGSEA. Sequenced input: blood. The TCR originated in a man between 18 and 29 years old in good health. The chain is built from TRBV29-1 and TRBJ2-5, with a possible D match to TRBD1 (5 bases). The tail of the sequence fits TRBJ2-7 better, so the J call may be wrong. The CDR3 DNA reads as TGCAGCGTTGTGCAGGGCCCCCTCTACGAGCAGTACTTC. This encodes CSVVQGPLYEQYF.